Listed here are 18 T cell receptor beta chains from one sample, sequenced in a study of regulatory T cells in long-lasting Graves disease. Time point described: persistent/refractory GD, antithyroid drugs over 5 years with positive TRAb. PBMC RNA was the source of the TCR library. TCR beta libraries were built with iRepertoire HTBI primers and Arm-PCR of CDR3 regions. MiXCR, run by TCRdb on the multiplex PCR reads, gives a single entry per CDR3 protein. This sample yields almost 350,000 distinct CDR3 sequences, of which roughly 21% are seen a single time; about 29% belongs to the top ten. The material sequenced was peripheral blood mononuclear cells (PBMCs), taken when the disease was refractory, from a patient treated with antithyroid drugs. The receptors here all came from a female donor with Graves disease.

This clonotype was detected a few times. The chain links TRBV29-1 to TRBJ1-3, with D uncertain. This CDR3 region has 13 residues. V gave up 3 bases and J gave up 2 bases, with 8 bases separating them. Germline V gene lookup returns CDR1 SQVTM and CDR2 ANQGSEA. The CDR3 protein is CSVDWKTGNTIYF. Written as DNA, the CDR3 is TGCAGCGTTGATTGGAAAACTGGAAACACCATATATTTT. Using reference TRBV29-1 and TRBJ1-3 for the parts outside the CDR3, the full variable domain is SAVISQKPSRDICQRGTSLTIQCQVDSQVTMMFWYRQQPGQSLTLIATANQGSEATYESGFVIDKFPISRPNLTFSTLTVSNMSPEDSSIYLCSVDWKTGNTIYFGEGSWLTVV.

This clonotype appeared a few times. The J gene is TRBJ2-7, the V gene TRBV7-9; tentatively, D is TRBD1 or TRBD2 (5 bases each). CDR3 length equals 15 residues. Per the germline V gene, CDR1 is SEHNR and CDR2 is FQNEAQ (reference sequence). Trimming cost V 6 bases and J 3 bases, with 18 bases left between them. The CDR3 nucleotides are TGTGCCAGCAGTCTCGCCGGGACGGAGATCTACGAGCAGTACTTC. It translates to CASSLAGTEIYEQYF.

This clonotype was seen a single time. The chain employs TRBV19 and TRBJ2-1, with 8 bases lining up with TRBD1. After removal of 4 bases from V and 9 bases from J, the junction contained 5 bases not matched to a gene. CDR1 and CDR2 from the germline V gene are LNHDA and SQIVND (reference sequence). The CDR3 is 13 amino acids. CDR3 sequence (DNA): TGTGCCAGTAGTACTCAGGGGGCGCGTGAGCAGTTCTTC. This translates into CASSTQGAREQFF. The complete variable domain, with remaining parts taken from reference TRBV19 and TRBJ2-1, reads DGGITQSPKYLFRKEGQNVTLSCEQNLNHDAMYWYRQDPGQGLRLIYYSQIVNDFQKGDIAEGYSVSREKKESFPLTVTSAQKNPTAFYLCASSTQGAREQFFGPGTRLTVL.

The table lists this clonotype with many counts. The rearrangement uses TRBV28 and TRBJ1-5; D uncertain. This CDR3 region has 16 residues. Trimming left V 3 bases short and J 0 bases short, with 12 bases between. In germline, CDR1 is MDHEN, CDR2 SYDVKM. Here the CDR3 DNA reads TGTGCCAGCAGTTTCACGACCCGAGGTAGCAATCAGCCCCAGCATTTT. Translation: CASSFTTRGSNQPQHF.

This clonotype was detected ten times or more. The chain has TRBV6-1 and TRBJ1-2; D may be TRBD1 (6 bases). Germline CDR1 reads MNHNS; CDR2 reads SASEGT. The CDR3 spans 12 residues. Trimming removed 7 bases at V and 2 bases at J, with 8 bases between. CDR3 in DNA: TGTGCCAGCACCGGACAGAACTATGGCTACACCTTC. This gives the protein CASTGQNYGYTF.

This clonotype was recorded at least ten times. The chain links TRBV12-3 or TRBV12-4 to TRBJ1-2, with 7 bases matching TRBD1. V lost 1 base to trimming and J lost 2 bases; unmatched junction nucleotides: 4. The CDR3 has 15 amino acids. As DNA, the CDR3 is TGTGCCAGCAGTTTAGGGACAGGACAAAACTATGGCTACACCTTC. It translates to CASSLGTGQNYGYTF.

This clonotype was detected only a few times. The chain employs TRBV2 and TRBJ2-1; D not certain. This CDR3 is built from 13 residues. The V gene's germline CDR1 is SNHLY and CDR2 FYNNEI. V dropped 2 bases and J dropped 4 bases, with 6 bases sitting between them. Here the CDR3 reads CASSEQPYNEQFF. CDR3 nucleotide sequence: TGTGCCAGCAGTGAACAGCCTTACAATGAGCAGTTCTTC.

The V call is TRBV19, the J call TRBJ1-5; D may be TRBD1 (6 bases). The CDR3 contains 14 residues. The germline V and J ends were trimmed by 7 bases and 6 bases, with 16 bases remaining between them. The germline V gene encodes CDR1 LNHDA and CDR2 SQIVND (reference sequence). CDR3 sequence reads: CASTTWGGGQPQHF. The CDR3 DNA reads TGTGCCAGTACCACCTGGGGGGGCGGTCAGCCCCAGCATTTT. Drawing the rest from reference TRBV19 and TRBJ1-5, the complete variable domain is DGGITQSPKYLFRKEGQNVTLSCEQNLNHDAMYWYRQDPGQGLRLIYYSQIVNDFQKGDIAEGYSVSREKKESFPLTVTSAQKNPTAFYLCASTTWGGGQPQHFGDGTRLSIL.

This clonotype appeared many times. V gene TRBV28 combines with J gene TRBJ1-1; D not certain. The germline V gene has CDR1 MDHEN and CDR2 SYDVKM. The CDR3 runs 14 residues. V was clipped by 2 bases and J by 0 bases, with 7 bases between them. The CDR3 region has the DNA TGTGCCAGCAGTTTAATGGGAGTGAACACTGAAGCTTTCTTT. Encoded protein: CASSLMGVNTEAFF.

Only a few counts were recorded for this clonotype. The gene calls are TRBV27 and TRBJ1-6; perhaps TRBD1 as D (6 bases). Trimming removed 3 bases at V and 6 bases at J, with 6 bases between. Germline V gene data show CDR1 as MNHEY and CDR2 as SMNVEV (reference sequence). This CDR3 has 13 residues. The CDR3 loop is CASSLDSNSPLHF. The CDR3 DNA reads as TGTGCCAGCAGTTTGGACAGTAATTCACCCCTCCACTTT.

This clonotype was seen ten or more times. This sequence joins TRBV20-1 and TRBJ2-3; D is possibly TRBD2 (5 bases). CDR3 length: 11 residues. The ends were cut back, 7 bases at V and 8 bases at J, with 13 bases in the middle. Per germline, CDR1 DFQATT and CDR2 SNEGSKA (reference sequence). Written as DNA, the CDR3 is TGCAGTGGAGCGGCTCCGCCTACGCAGTATTTT. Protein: CSGAAPPTQYF.

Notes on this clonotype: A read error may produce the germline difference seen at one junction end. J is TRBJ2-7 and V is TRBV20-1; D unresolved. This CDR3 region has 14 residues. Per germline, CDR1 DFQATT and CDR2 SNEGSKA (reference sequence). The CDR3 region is CSARARASPYEQYF. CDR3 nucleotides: TGCAGTGCAAGAGCCCGGGCGAGCCCCTACGAGCAGTACTTC.

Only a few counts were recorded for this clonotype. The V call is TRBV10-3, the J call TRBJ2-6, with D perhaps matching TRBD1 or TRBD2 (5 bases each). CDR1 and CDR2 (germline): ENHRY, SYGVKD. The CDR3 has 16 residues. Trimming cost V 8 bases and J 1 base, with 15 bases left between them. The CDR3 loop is CAIGALGGSGANVLTF. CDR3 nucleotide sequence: TGTGCCATCGGAGCTCTTGGGGGATCTGGGGCCAACGTCCTGACTTTC.

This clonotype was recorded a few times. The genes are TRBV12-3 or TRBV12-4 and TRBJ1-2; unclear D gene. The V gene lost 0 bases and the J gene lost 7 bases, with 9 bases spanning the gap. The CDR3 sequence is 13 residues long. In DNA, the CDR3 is TGTGCCAGCAGTTTAGCGCGAAGGGCTGGCTACACCTTC. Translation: CASSLARRAGYTF.

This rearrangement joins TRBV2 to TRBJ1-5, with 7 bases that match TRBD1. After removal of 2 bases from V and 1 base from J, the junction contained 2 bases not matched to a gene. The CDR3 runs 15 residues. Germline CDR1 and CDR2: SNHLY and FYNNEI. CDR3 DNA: TGTGCCAGCAGTGAACTGACAGGGAGCAATCAGCCCCAGCATTTT. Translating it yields CASSELTGSNQPQHF.

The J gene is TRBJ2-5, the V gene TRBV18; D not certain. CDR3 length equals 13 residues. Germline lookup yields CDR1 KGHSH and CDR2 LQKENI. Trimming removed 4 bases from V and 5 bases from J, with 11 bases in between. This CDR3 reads CASSLKNDETQYF. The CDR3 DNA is TGTGCCAGCTCACTCAAGAATGACGAGACCCAGTACTTC. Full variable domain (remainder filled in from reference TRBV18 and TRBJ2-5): NAGVMQNPRHLVRRRGQEARLRCSPMKGHSHVYWYRQLPEEGLKFMVYLQKENIIDESGMPKERFSAEFPKEGPSILRIQQVVRGDSAAYFCASSLKNDETQYFGPGTRLLVL.

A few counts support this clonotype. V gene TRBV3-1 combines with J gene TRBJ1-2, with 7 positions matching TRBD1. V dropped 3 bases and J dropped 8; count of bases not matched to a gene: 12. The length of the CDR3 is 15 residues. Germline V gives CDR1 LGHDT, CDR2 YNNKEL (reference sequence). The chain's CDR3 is CASSQRGRGKGGYTF. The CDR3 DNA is TGTGCCAGCAGCCAGCGTGGCAGGGGGAAGGGGGGCTACACCTTC.

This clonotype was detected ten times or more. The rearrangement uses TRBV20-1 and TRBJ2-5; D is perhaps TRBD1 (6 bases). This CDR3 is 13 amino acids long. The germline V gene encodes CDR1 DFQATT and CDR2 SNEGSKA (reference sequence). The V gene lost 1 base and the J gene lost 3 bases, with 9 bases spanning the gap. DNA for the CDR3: TGCAGTGCTAGAGTGGGGGCCGAAGAGACCCAGTACTTC. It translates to CSARVGAEETQYF.